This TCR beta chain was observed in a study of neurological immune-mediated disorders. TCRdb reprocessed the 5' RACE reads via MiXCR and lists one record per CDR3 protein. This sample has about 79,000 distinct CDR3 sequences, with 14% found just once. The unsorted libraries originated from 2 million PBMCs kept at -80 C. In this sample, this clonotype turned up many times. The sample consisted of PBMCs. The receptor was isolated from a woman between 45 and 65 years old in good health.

The CDR3 here is CASTHGTATEAFF. The DNA for the CDR3 is TGTGCCAGCACCCACGGGACAGCCACTGAAGCTTTCTTT. This rearrangement joins TRBV27 to TRBJ1-1; the match to TRBD1 covers 7 bases. Looked up from germline, CDR1 is MNHEY and CDR2 is SMNVEV (reference sequence). Trimming removed 7 bases from V and 4 bases from J; junction bases left unmatched: 6. The CDR3 runs to 13 residues.